This entry features one TCR beta chain sequence. Generated by immunoSEQ multiplex PCR, the TCRdb table keeps only in-frame clones and is missing some. The sample has over 150,000 clones; about four fifths are singletons. This record belongs to a study of blood T cell repertoires in COVID-19. Per the germline V gene, CDR1 is SGHDN and CDR2 is FVKESK. Trimming left V 4 bases short and J 4 bases short, with 11 bases between. The CDR3 is 14 amino acids. What was sequenced was peripheral blood. This TCR was sampled from a woman in her sixties or seventies with acute or convalescent COVID-19. The rearrangement joins TRBV14 to TRBJ1-3, with unresolved D. CDR3 protein: CASSPRRAGNTIYF. The CDR3 region has the DNA TGTGCCAGCAGCCCCAGGAGGGCCGGAAACACCATATATTTT.